The 32 T cell receptor beta chains presented below share a single source sample, sequenced in a study of read filtering for tumor transcriptome and immune sequencing. The library was built from about 400 ng RNA with molecular barcoded adaptors for alpha/delta and beta/gamma chains. One entry per CDR3 protein results from TCRdb running MiXCR on the reads. The sample lists some 40,000 distinct CDR3 sequences, around an eighth occurring once. The sample taken for sequencing was a population of CD138-negative cells sorted from bone marrow. The receptors originated from a donor aged 40 or over with multiple myeloma.

This rearrangement joins TRBV4-1 to TRBJ2-2, with D perhaps TRBD2 (6 bases). From germline, CDR1 is MGHRA and CDR2 YSYEKL. The CDR3 sequence is 17 residues long. The V gene lost 4 bases and the J gene lost 0 bases, with 15 bases spanning the gap. In DNA form, the CDR3 reads TGCGCCAGCAGCCGGGAGACCTCGGGGGCGAACACCGGGGAGCTGTTTTTT. Amino acids: CASSRETSGANTGELFF.

Turning to this clonotype: One end of the junction is discordant with germline, which a read error may explain. The chain combines TRBV7-9 with TRBJ1-1; no reliable D call. Germline lookup yields CDR1 SEHNR and CDR2 FQNEAQ (reference sequence). This CDR3 has 14 amino acids. The CDR3: CACSAGRVNTEAFF. In DNA, the CDR3 is TGTGCCTGCAGCGCTGGACGGGTGAACACTGAAGCCTTCTTT.

Sample share makes this clonotype medium-sized (0.01 to 0.1%). The V gene is TRBV27, the J gene TRBJ2-1; D gene unclear. V lost 2 bases, J lost 3 bases, and 8 bases lay in between. The CDR3 is made up of 14 amino acids. Germline V gene sequence: CDR1 MNHEY, CDR2 SMNVEV (reference sequence). Here the CDR3 reads CASSLASSYNEQFF. The CDR3 DNA reads TGTGCCAGCAGTTTAGCAAGTAGCTACAATGAGCAGTTCTTC.

In its sample, this clonotype was seen many times. The chain couples TRBV29-1 to TRBJ1-2; 12 bases agree with TRBD1. The CDR3 sequence is 15 residues long. Germline V gene data show CDR1 as SQVTM and CDR2 as ANQGSEA. V lost 1 base, J lost 8 bases, and 8 bases stayed unmatched. CDR3 sequence: CSVEAPSGTGGGYTF. The CDR3 DNA reads TGCAGCGTTGAAGCCCCCTCGGGGACAGGGGGCGGCTACACCTTC.

This clonotype has a count of ten or more. V usage is TRBV6-6 and J usage is TRBJ1-1; D is ambiguous. With 5 bases removed from V and 3 bases from J, the gap between germline ends came to 13 bases. This CDR3 is built from 14 residues. The germline V gene encodes CDR1 MNHNY and CDR2 SVGAGI (reference sequence). The CDR3 bases are TGTGCCAGCAGTCGAAAGGCAGGAGACACTGAAGCTTTCTTT. Its protein product is CASSRKAGDTEAFF.

By proportion, this clonotype is medium-sized. The gene calls are TRBV3-1 and TRBJ2-1; the D gene is possibly TRBD2 (5 bases). The V end lost 5 bases, the J end lost 8 bases, and 10 bases lay between the germline ends. The CDR3 length is 12 residues. The germline V gene has CDR1 LGHDT and CDR2 YNNKEL (reference sequence). The DNA of the CDR3 is TGTGCCAGCAGCGAGGTGGAGGATGAGCAGTTCTTC. Its protein is CASSEVEDEQFF.

This clonotype was seen at least ten times. The rearrangement links TRBV2 to TRBJ1-5; 7 bases map to TRBD1. Germline V gives CDR1 SNHLY, CDR2 FYNNEI. This CDR3 region has 14 residues. J lost 5 bases, V lost 6 bases, and 7 bases had no gene match. CDR3 DNA sequence: TGTGCCAGCAGGTTCACAGGGGTTTATCAGCCCCAGCATTTT. It codes for CASRFTGVYQPQHF.

The V call is TRBV12-3 or TRBV12-4, the J call TRBJ1-1, with a tentative D call TRBD1 (5 bases). V dropped 6 bases and J dropped 10 bases, with 18 bases sitting between them. The CDR3 totals 13 residues. For the CDR3, the DNA is TGTGCCAGCAGACTACAGCGCTTCGGGGGAGCTTTCTTT. Translation gives CASRLQRFGGAFF.

This clonotype was recorded at least ten times. The V call is TRBV20-1, the J call TRBJ2-3, with TRBD1 as a possible D gene (6 bases). The V and J ends lost 2 bases and 1 base respectively, with 16 bases between them. Germline V gives CDR1 DFQATT, CDR2 SNEGSKA (reference sequence). The CDR3 spans 16 residues. CDR3 amino acids: CSARNDRFSGTDTQYF. The CDR3 region has the DNA TGCAGTGCTAGAAATGACAGGTTTAGCGGCACAGATACGCAGTATTTT.

This clonotype was detected ten times or more. The rearrangement links TRBV7-8 to TRBJ2-7, with a possible D match to TRBD2 (5 bases). Trimming cost V 2 bases and J 0 bases, with 11 bases left between them. Germline V gene lookup returns CDR1 SGHVS and CDR2 FQNEAQ. The CDR3 is made up of 15 amino acids. The CDR3 bases are TGTGCCAGCAGCTTATGGGAGAGCCGCTCCTACGAGCAGTACTTC. Translation: CASSLWESRSYEQYF. Based on the CDR3 plus reference TRBV7-8 and TRBJ2-7, the full variable domain is GAGVSQSPRYKVAKRGQDVALRCDPISGHVSLFWYQQALGQGPEFLTYFQNEAQLDKSGLPSDRFFAERPEGSVSTLKIQRTQQEDSAVYLCASSLWESRSYEQYFGPGTRLTVT.

This clonotype was observed many times. This rearrangement joins TRBV10-2 to TRBJ1-1; a possible D gene is TRBD1 (6 bases). V dropped 4 bases and J dropped 8 bases, with 11 bases sitting between them. CDR3 length: 12 amino acids. The germline CDR1 and CDR2 sequences are WSHSY and SAAADI. CDR3 bases: TGCGCCAGCAGTGCCGCAGGGGACGAAGCTTTCTTT. Residues: CASSAAGDEAFF.

The chain combines TRBV11-2 with TRBJ2-1; 9 bases are a match to TRBD2. Germline V gene sequence: CDR1 SGHAT, CDR2 FQNNGV. This CDR3 contains 13 residues. The V and J ends lost 8 bases and 6 bases, in that order; junction bases with no gene match: 5. The CDR3 loop is CASRGGGANEQFF. Written as DNA, the CDR3 is TGTGCCAGCCGGGGCGGGGGGGCCAATGAGCAGTTCTTC.

Ten or more counts support this clonotype. This clone may be a read error of a much larger clone one base away. The CDR3: CASRAVVYEQFF. CDR3 DNA sequence: TGCGCCAGCAGAGCAGTGGTTTATGAGCAGTTCTTC. The V gene is TRBV5-1, the J gene TRBJ2-1; D ambiguous. Germline CDR1 is SGHRS and CDR2 is YFSETQ. CDR3 length: 12 residues. V gave up 5 bases and J gave up 8 bases, with 11 bases separating them.

This chain connects TRBV5-1 to TRBJ1-2; D call uncertain. The germline CDR1 and CDR2 sequences are SGHRS and YFSETQ. The CDR3 is 14 amino acids. The V and J ends lost 4 bases and 6 bases respectively, with 16 bases between them. The CDR3 loop is CASSLSKTVNGYTF. Here the CDR3 DNA reads TGCGCCAGCAGCCTGAGTAAGACGGTCAATGGCTACACCTTC.

This clonotype was seen repeatedly, ten times or more. V gene TRBV12-3 or TRBV12-4 combines with J gene TRBJ2-2, with 12 bases fitting TRBD2. There are 15 residues in the CDR3. V shed 5 bases, J shed 6 bases, and the junction held 4 bases outside the gene matches. CDR3 amino acids: CASSASGRVAGELFF. CDR3 coding DNA: TGTGCCAGCAGTGCTAGCGGGAGGGTCGCCGGGGAGCTGTTTTTT.

The J gene is TRBJ2-3, the V gene TRBV20-1; 10 bases line up with TRBD1. The CDR3 extends over 17 amino acids. Germline V CDR1 and CDR2: DFQATT, SNEGSKA (reference sequence). V lost 5 bases to trimming and J lost 0 bases; unmatched junction nucleotides: 11. CDR3 nucleotide sequence: TGCAGTGCTTCTTTCCCCGGGACAGGGGCTAGCACAGATACGCAGTATTTT. Amino acids: CSASFPGTGASTDTQYF.

This clonotype was seen repeatedly, ten times or more. The chain carries TRBV20-1 and TRBJ2-5; possibly TRBD1 or TRBD2 for D (6 bases each). Germline CDR1 and CDR2: DFQATT and SNEGSKA (reference sequence). The germline V and J ends were trimmed by 2 bases and 4 bases, with 14 bases remaining between them. This CDR3 contains 14 residues. The CDR3 bases are TGCAGTGCTAGACGCGACGGGGGCGGAGAGACCCAGTACTTC. Translated, it gives CSARRDGGGETQYF.

The chain uses TRBV2 and TRBJ2-1; TRBD1 aligns across 7 bases. J lost 7 bases, V lost 4 bases, and 7 bases had no gene match. The CDR3 is made up of 14 amino acids. Germline V lookup: CDR1 SNHLY, CDR2 FYNNEI. In nucleotides, the CDR3 is TGTGCCAGCAGTGGGGCACAGGGGACAAATGAGCAGTTCTTC. Translated, it gives CASSGAQGTNEQFF.

The sample holds many counts of this clonotype. The chain employs TRBV24-1 and TRBJ2-3; D is ambiguous. The CDR3 totals 16 residues. CDR1 is KGHDR, CDR2 SFDVKD, per germline. V shed 5 bases and J shed 1 base, with 15 bases lying between them. CDR3 in DNA: TGTGCCACCAGTGGCCTTGCGCAACTTGGCACAGATACGCAGTATTTT. Protein: CATSGLAQLGTDTQYF.

This clonotype was recorded at least ten times. The gene calls are TRBV6-5 and TRBJ1-2; tentative D call: TRBD1 (6 bases). The germline gives CDR1 MNHEY, CDR2 SVGAGI. V was pared by 8 bases and J by 6 bases, with 16 bases between. This CDR3 is built from 13 residues. CDR3 amino acids: CASYRQGRNGYTF. For the CDR3, the DNA is TGTGCCAGCTATCGGCAGGGGCGCAATGGCTACACCTTC.

This clonotype was seen at least ten times. The rearrangement uses TRBV11-2 and TRBJ2-7; D gene unclear. The CDR3 covers 14 residues. Per the germline V gene, CDR1 is SGHAT and CDR2 is FQNNGV. Trimming pared 5 bases from V and 0 bases from J, leaving 11 bases between. CDR3 sequence (DNA): TGTGCCAGCAGCCCGACTGGTCTCTCCTACGAGCAGTACTTC. Amino acids: CASSPTGLSYEQYF.

This clonotype was seen many times. This chain links TRBV20-1 with TRBJ2-1; 7 nucleotides align to TRBD2. The germline gives CDR1 DFQATT, CDR2 SNEGSKA (reference sequence). The J segment lost 9 bases and the V segment lost 5 bases, leaving 13 bases of the junction unmatched. The length of the CDR3 is 14 residues. This chain's CDR3 is CSAPRTSGGGEQFF. CDR3 coding DNA: TGCAGTGCTCCCCGGACTAGTGGGGGTGGTGAGCAGTTCTTC.

This clonotype has ten or more counts. A much larger clonotype is one base distant, so this may be a read error. V is TRBV20-1 and J is TRBJ2-1; TRBD2 might be the D (5 bases). CDR3 length equals 15 residues. The germline gives CDR1 DFQATT, CDR2 SNEGSKA (reference sequence). This CDR3 reads CRARDRGRVYNEQFF. In nucleotides, the CDR3 is TGCAGAGCTAGAGATCGGGGTAGAGTCTACAATGAGCAGTTCTTC.

The CDR3 reads CASCYAGDRHFGTQYF. CDR3 nucleotide sequence: TGTGCCAGCTGTTACGCCGGGGACAGACACTTTGGGACCCAGTACTTC. The chain has TRBV28 and TRBJ2-5, with 7 positions matching TRBD1. The V and J ends lost 8 bases and 7 bases, in that order; junction bases with no gene match: 19. Germline values: CDR1 MDHEN, CDR2 SYDVKM. The CDR3 covers 16 residues.

This clonotype was seen repeatedly, ten times or more. This rearrangement joins TRBV7-9 to TRBJ2-5; D is uncertain. This CDR3 spans 13 amino acids. The germline V gene has CDR1 SEHNR and CDR2 FQNEAQ (reference sequence). The V and J ends lost 7 bases and 0 bases respectively, with 9 bases between them. Here the CDR3 DNA reads TGTGCCAGCAAGGCGTGGGACCAAGAGACCCAGTACTTC. Protein: CASKAWDQETQYF.

This clonotype was seen only a few times. The rearrangement joins TRBV12-3 or TRBV12-4 to TRBJ2-5; 7 nucleotides line up with TRBD2. V lost 5 bases and J lost 5; bases outside the gene matches: 8. The CDR3 sequence is 14 residues long. CDR3 in amino acids: CASSVREYRETQYF. CDR3 nucleotides: TGTGCCAGCAGTGTGCGGGAGTATAGGGAGACCCAGTACTTC.

This clonotype was seen ten or more times. The chain joins TRBV7-2 to TRBJ2-1; D might be TRBD2 (5 bases). The CDR3 extends over 12 amino acids. The germline gives CDR1 SGHTA, CDR2 FQGNSA. The germline V and J ends were trimmed by 6 bases and 10 bases, with 13 bases remaining between them. CDR3 sequence reads: CASREGSGEQFF. In nucleotides, the CDR3 is TGTGCCAGCAGGGAAGGGTCGGGGGAGCAGTTCTTC.

In this sample, this clonotype turned up many times. CDR3: CSVTSSSYEQYF. The CDR3 DNA follows: TGCAGCGTTACTAGCAGCTCCTACGAGCAGTACTTC. The chain recombines TRBV29-1 with TRBJ2-7; D perhaps matches TRBD2 (6 bases). Germline V gives CDR1 SQVTM, CDR2 ANQGSEA. Trimming cost V 5 bases and J 0 bases, with 8 bases left between them. There are 12 residues in the CDR3.

This clonotype was seen ten or more times. The chain joins TRBV29-1 to TRBJ2-6; no definite D call. The germline CDR1 and CDR2 sequences are SQVTM and ANQGSEA. V gave up 7 bases and J gave up 0 bases, with 7 bases separating them. The CDR3 covers 13 residues. CDR3 residues: CSASASGANVLTF. The CDR3 bases are TGCAGCGCTTCGGCCTCTGGGGCCAACGTCCTGACTTTC.

This clonotype was found many times. The chain couples TRBV5-1 to TRBJ2-5, with D unclear. Deletions cut 0 bases from V and 5 bases from J, with 17 bases between. CDR1 and CDR2 (germline): SGHRS, YFSETQ. The CDR3 length is 16 residues. The DNA of the CDR3 is TGCGCCAGCAGCTTGGGGGGTAGTCACCTTTTCGAGACCCAGTACTTC. It codes for CASSLGGSHLFETQYF.

This clonotype showed up many times. An end of the junction differs from the germline gene, which may be a read error. The rearrangement joins TRBV4-1 to TRBJ2-1; no clear D. Germline CDR1 reads MGHRA; CDR2 reads YSYEKL. The CDR3 contains 12 residues. CDR3 loop: CASSQEVDEQFF. The CDR3 nucleotides read TGTGCCAGCAGCCAAGAAGTAGATGAGCAGTTCTTC.

A remark on this clonotype: A far bigger clonotype differs at one base, so this is likely a read error. This chain uses TRBV6-5 with TRBJ2-1, with D maybe TRBD1 (7 bases). Germline V gene sequence: CDR1 MNHEY, CDR2 SVGAGI. The CDR3 contains 15 residues. CDR3 protein: CALKGAGSSYDEQFF. CDR3 nucleotide sequence: TGTGCTCTGAAGGGGGCGGGGAGCTCCTACGATGAGCAGTTCTTC.